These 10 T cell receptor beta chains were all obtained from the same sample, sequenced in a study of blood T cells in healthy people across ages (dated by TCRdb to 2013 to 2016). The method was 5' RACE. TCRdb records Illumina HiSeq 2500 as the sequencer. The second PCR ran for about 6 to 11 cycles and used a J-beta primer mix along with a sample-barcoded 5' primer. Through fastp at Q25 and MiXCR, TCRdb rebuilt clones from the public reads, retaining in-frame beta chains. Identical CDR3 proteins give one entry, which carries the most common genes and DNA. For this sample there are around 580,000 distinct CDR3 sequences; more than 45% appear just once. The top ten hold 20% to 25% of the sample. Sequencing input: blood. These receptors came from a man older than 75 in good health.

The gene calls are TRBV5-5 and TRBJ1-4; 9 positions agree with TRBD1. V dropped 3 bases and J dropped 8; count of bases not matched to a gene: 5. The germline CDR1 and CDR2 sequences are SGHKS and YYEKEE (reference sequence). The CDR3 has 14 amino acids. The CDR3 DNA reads TGTGCCAGCAGCTGGACAGGGGATCGGGAAAAACTGTTTTTT. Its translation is CASSWTGDREKLFF. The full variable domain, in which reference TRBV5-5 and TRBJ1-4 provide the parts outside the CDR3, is DAGVTQSPTHLIKTRGQQVTLRCSPISGHKSVSWYQQVLGQGPQFIFQYYEKEERGRGNFPDRFSARQFPNYSSELNVNALLLGDSALYLCASSWTGDREKLFFGSGTQLSVL.

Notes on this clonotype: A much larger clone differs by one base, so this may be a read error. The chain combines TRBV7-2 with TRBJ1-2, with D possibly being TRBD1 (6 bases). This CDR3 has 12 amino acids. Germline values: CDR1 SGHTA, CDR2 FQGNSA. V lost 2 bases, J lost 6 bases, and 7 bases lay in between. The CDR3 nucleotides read TGTGCCAGCAGCTTAACAGGGAATGGCTACACCTTC. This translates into CASSLTGNGYTF.

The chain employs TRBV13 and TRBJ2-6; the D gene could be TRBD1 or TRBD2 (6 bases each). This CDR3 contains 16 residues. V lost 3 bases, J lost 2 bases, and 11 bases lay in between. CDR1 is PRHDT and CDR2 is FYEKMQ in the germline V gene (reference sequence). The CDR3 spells CASSFSGGTGANVLTF. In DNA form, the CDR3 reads TGTGCCAGCAGCTTCTCCGGGGGCACTGGGGCCAACGTCCTGACTTTC.

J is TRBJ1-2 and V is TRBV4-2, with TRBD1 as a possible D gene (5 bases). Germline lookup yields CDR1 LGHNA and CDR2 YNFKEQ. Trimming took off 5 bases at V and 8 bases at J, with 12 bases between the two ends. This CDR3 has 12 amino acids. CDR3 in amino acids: CASSKPSGGYTF. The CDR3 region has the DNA TGTGCCAGCAGCAAACCTTCAGGGGGCTACACCTTC.

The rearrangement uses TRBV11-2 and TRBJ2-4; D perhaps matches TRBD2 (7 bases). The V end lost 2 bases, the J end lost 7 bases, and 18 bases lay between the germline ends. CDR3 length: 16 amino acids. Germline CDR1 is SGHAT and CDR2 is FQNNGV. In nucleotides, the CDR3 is TGTGCCAGCAGCTTAATTGTAGGCGCGGGGGCGAACATTCAGTACTTC. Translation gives CASSLIVGAGANIQYF.

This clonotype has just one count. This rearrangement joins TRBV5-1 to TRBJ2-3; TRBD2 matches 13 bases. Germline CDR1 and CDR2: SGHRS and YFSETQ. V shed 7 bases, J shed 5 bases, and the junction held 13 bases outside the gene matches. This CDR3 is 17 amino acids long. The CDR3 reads CASATLRTSGGEDTQYF. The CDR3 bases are TGCGCCAGCGCTACCCTCCGGACTAGCGGGGGTGAAGATACGCAGTATTTT.

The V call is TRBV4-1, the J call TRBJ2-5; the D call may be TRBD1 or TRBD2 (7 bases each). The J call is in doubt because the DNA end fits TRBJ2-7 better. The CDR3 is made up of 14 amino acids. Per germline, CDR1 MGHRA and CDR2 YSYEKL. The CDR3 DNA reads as TGCGCCAGCAGTAAAGCGGGACAGAGCTACGAGCAGTACTTC. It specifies CASSKAGQSYEQYF.

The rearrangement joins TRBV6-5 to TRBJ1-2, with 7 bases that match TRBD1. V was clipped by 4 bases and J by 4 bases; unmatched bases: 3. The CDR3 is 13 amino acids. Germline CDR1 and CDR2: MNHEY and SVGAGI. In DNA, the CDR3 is TGTGCCAGCAGTTGGGGGACAGCCTATGGCTACACCTTC. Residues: CASSWGTAYGYTF.

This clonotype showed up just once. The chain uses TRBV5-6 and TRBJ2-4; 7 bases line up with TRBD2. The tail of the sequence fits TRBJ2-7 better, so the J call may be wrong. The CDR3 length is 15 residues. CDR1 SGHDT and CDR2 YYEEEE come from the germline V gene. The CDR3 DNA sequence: TGTGCCAGCAGCTTGGGATGGACTAGTTCTGACGAGCAGTACTTC. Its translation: CASSLGWTSSDEQYF.

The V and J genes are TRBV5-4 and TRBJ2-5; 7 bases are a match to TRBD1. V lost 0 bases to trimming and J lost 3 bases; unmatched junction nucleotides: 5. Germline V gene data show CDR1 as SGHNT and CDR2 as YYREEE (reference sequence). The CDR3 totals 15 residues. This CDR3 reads CASSLGARGKETQYF. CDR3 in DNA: TGTGCCAGCAGCTTGGGAGCCAGGGGGAAAGAGACCCAGTACTTC.